This T cell receptor (beta chain) was captured in a study of blood T cell repertoires in COVID-19. The overall study: Spain, Italy and the United States supplied samples that represented acute and convalescent COVID-19. T cells, B-cell-depleted T cells, or PBMCs provided the cDNA or gDNA that served as material.

This CDR3 spans 14 amino acids. V lost 6 bases and J lost 6; bases outside the gene matches: 8. Germline lookup yields CDR1 LNHDA and CDR2 SQIVND (reference sequence). Original analysis: Estimates of nucleated cell counts were drawn from the amplification of reference gene primers. Method: immunoSEQ multiplex PCR; TCRdb's copy keeps in-frame clones and lacks some. Clone size and the V and J calls come from that table; the DNA yielded D and trimming. The repertoire holds approximately 220,000 clones, over 70% seen once, with 7.5% to 9% in the top ten. The sequence was collected from a woman aged 80 or over with acute or convalescent COVID-19. Sequenced material: peripheral blood. V usage is TRBV19 and J usage is TRBJ1-1, with 9 bases fitting TRBD1. This chain's CDR3 is CASRTRTGVAEAFF. The CDR3 DNA sequence: TGTGCCAGTAGGACCCGGACAGGGGTAGCTGAAGCTTTCTTT.